One sample yielded the 22 T cell receptor beta chains listed below, sequenced in a study of cytomegalovirus exposure and HLA in healthy donors (dated by TCRdb to 2016 to 2017). The library was made by the immunoSEQ multiplex PCR assay. This immuneACCESS table, as held by TCRdb, lists in-frame sequences with V and J called but not all clones. Of the missing ones, under half trace to an unresolved V gene in checked studies; the others have no known cause. The sample data list 82,000 or so clones, and about 92% of these were observed just once. The ten top clones hold about 0.61% of the sample. Sequencing was done on a sample of PBMCs. The receptors shown here come from a man in his late teens or twenties in good health and CMV-seronegative.

On this clone: The sample contains more than one DNA sequence encoding this CDR3. The chain joins TRBV6-5 to TRBJ1-2; 8 bases line up with TRBD1. The J segment lost 0 bases and the V segment lost 6 bases, leaving 3 bases of the junction unmatched. This CDR3 spans 14 amino acids. Per germline, CDR1 MNHEY and CDR2 SVGAGI. CDR3: CASRRQGSNYGYTF. CDR3 nucleotides: TGTGCCAGCAGACGACAGGGGTCTAACTATGGCTACACCTTC.

The chain couples TRBV19 to TRBJ2-7, with a tentative D call TRBD2 (6 bases). CDR1 is LNHDA and CDR2 is SQIVND in the germline V gene (reference sequence). This CDR3 region has 14 residues. Trimming pared 5 bases from V and 4 bases from J, leaving 15 bases between. The chain's CDR3 is CASSLEGEGYEQYF. The CDR3, as DNA: TGTGCCAGTAGTTTGGAGGGAGAGGGTTACGAGCAGTACTTC. The entire variable domain, with the rest obtained from reference TRBV19 and TRBJ2-7, is as follows: DGGITQSPKYLFRKEGQNVTLSCEQNLNHDAMYWYRQDPGQGLRLIYYSQIVNDFQKGDIAEGYSVSREKKESFPLTVTSAQKNPTAFYLCASSLEGEGYEQYFGPGTRLTVT.

This clone showed up just a few times. The chain carries TRBV21-1 and TRBJ1-5; the tabulated D call, TRBD1, remains unverified against the DNA. TRBV21-1 is a pseudogene. The CDR3 is 14 residues long. The CDR3 DNA reads as TGTGCCAGCAGCAAAGGGCTTAGCAATCAGCCCCAGCATTTT. Protein sequence: CASSKGLSNQPQHF.

J is TRBJ1-1 and V is TRBV2, with unresolved D. V gave up 8 bases and J gave up 5 bases, with 15 bases separating them. The CDR3 is 13 amino acids. The V gene's germline CDR1 is SNHLY and CDR2 FYNNEI. CDR3 in amino acids: CASRVEGSTEAFF. Written as DNA, the CDR3 is TGTGCCAGCCGAGTGGAGGGCAGTACTGAAGCTTTCTTT.

The chain couples TRBV2 to TRBJ2-7; 11 bases map to TRBD2. The CDR3 is 16 amino acids. V shed 3 bases and J 4 bases; nucleotides not matched to a gene: 8. Germline V gene sequence: CDR1 SNHLY, CDR2 FYNNEI. The CDR3 DNA reads as TGTGCCAGCAGTGAGCCGGGACTAGCGGAAGGGTACGAGCAGTACTTC. Translated: CASSEPGLAEGYEQYF.

The chain joins TRBV5-1 to TRBJ2-5, with 8 bases fitting TRBD1. CDR3 size: 14 residues. Trimming took 3 bases from V and 4 from J; bases not matched to a gene: 5. Germline CDR1 and CDR2: SGHRS and YFSETQ. The CDR3 region has the DNA TGCGCCAGCAGCTCCGGACAGGGTGTAGAGACCCAGTACTTC. Its translation: CASSSGQGVETQYF.

This sequence joins TRBV6-5 and TRBJ1-2; 10 bases are a match to TRBD1. Germline V gives CDR1 MNHEY, CDR2 SVGAGI. This CDR3 spans 14 amino acids. V shed 4 bases, J shed 8 bases, and the junction held 7 bases outside the gene matches. The CDR3 protein is CASSWGTGAGGYTF. CDR3 sequence (DNA): TGTGCCAGCAGTTGGGGGACAGGGGCAGGAGGCTACACCTTC.

The rearrangement uses TRBV28 and TRBJ1-4; D is perhaps TRBD1 (5 bases). There are 14 residues in the CDR3. Deletions cut 6 bases from V and 4 bases from J, with 12 bases between. Germline V gene sequence: CDR1 MDHEN, CDR2 SYDVKM. CDR3 sequence: CASRNQGNNEKLFF. The CDR3 nucleotides read TGTGCCAGCAGAAATCAGGGTAATAATGAAAAACTGTTTTTT.

The chain combines TRBV7-6 with TRBJ1-1; D unclear. The length of the CDR3 is 14 residues. Trimming removed 5 bases from V and 1 base from J, with 11 bases in between. Germline loops: CDR1 SGHVS, CDR2 FNYEAQ. The CDR3 DNA follows: TGTGCCAGCAGCGGCCGAGAGGGGAACACTGAAGCTTTCTTT. Its translation: CASSGREGNTEAFF.

The genes are TRBV9 and TRBJ2-5; TRBD1 is a possible D gene (7 bases). The V end lost 2 bases, the J end lost 5 bases, and 13 bases lay between the germline ends. This CDR3 spans 14 amino acids. The germline CDR1 and CDR2 sequences are SGDLS and YYNGEE. The CDR3 coding sequence is TGTGCCAGCAGCGTGGAGGGGGCGGAGGAGACCCAGTACTTC. Encoded protein: CASSVEGAEETQYF.

The chain employs TRBV18 and TRBJ2-2; possible D gene TRBD2, 5 bases. The V end was cut by 4 bases, the J end by 5 bases, with 11 bases between. CDR3 length: 14 residues. Germline V CDR1 and CDR2: KGHSH, LQKENI. The DNA for the CDR3 is TGTGCCAGCTCACTAGCGAGGGTTACCGGGGAGCTGTTTTTT. The encoded protein is CASSLARVTGELFF.

The rearrangement links TRBV7-8 to TRBJ1-4; weak D call: TRBD1 (5 bases). This CDR3 is built from 15 residues. Germline assignment: CDR1 SGHVS and CDR2 FQNEAQ. Trimming removed 5 bases at V and 4 bases at J, with 14 bases between. CDR3 region: CASSAKDSLNEKLFF. Written as DNA, the CDR3 is TGTGCCAGCAGCGCTAAAGACAGCCTTAATGAAAAACTGTTTTTT.

CDR3 sequence reads: CASSVTGAMEQYF. As DNA, the CDR3 is TGTGCCAGCAGTGTGACAGGGGCGATGGAGCAGTACTTC. The chain joins TRBV2 to TRBJ2-7; 8 bases match TRBD1. Germline V gives CDR1 SNHLY, CDR2 FYNNEI. The CDR3 sequence is 13 residues long. V lost 4 bases, J lost 7 bases, and 6 bases stayed unmatched.

This chain joins TRBV7-9 and TRBJ2-1; TRBD2 agrees at 10 bases. The CDR3 covers 14 residues. The germline V gene encodes CDR1 SEHNR and CDR2 FQNEAQ (reference sequence). V was pared by 8 bases and J by 3 bases, with 4 bases of the junction left unmatched. This chain's CDR3 is CASAPSGSYNEQFF. The CDR3 DNA reads as TGTGCCAGCGCACCTAGCGGGAGCTACAATGAGCAGTTCTTC.

The CDR3 DNA is TGTGCCAGCAGCTCGGGGGGGACCTCCTACGAGCAGTACTTC. It encodes CASSSGGTSYEQYF. The rearrangement links TRBV5-6 to TRBJ2-7; TRBD2 aligns across 8 bases. From germline, CDR1 is SGHDT and CDR2 YYEEEE. The J segment lost 0 bases and the V segment lost 3 bases, leaving 2 bases of the junction unmatched. CDR3 length: 14 residues.

V and J are TRBV28 and TRBJ2-5, with TRBD1 matching 8 bases. The junction had 16 bases not matched to a gene; V was cut back by 4 bases and J by 6 bases. CDR3 length equals 17 residues. Germline CDR1 and CDR2: MDHEN and SYDVKM. CDR3 bases: TGTGCCAGCAGTTCGCCCCGCCTCGGGACAGGAGGGCAGACCCAGTACTTC. Protein: CASSSPRLGTGGQTQYF.

This clone was counted only a few times. This chain connects TRBV30 to TRBJ1-6; weak D call: TRBD1 (6 bases). Germline V CDR1 and CDR2: GTSNPN, SVGIG (reference sequence). V dropped 2 bases and J dropped 4 bases, with 9 bases sitting between them. The CDR3 sequence is 14 residues long. The CDR3 loop is CAWSSQGYNSPLHF. DNA of the CDR3: TGTGCCTGGAGTTCACAGGGATATAATTCACCCCTCCACTTT.

V is TRBV9 and J is TRBJ2-1; TRBD2 is a possible D gene (6 bases). Germline loops: CDR1 SGDLS, CDR2 YYNGEE. V shed 0 bases and J shed 5 bases, with 15 bases lying between them. The length of the CDR3 is 16 residues. Here the CDR3 reads CASSVVSRGANNEQFF. The DNA of the CDR3 is TGTGCCAGCAGCGTAGTGTCTCGCGGGGCAAACAATGAGCAGTTCTTC.

The gene calls are TRBV6-5 and TRBJ2-7; D possibly corresponds to TRBD1 (5 bases). The germline V gene has CDR1 MNHEY and CDR2 SVGAGI. CDR3 length: 15 residues. Deletions cut 6 bases from V and 1 base from J, with 16 bases between. This CDR3 reads CASSLDTFGSYEQYF. The CDR3 DNA is TGTGCCAGCAGCCTGGACACCTTTGGGTCCTACGAGCAGTACTTC.

The V call is TRBV4-2, the J call TRBJ2-1; 7 positions agree with TRBD1. With 0 bases clipped from V and 0 bases from J, the junction kept 2 bases outside the gene matches. Germline V gene sequence: CDR1 LGHNA, CDR2 YNFKEQ. The CDR3 loop spans 16 amino acids. The CDR3 DNA reads as TGTGCCAGCAGCCAAGAATACAGGGGCTCCTACAATGAGCAGTTCTTC. Translating gives CASSQEYRGSYNEQFF.

This clone was detected only once. The chain couples TRBV5-6 to TRBJ1-4; no definite D call. From germline, CDR1 is SGHDT and CDR2 YYEEEE. The CDR3 runs 14 residues. Trimming stripped 2 bases from V and 3 bases from J, with 8 bases between. The DNA of the CDR3 is TGTGCCAGCAGCTTCGGGAGCCCTAATGAAAAACTGTTTTTT. This codes for CASSFGSPNEKLFF.

This chain connects TRBV28 to TRBJ1-5; D remains ambiguous. The CDR3 is 12 amino acids. Between the trimmed V and J ends, which lost 3 bases and 5 bases, there was a span of 5 bases. Germline loops: CDR1 MDHEN, CDR2 SYDVKM. For the CDR3, the DNA is TGTGCCAGCAGTTTTCCCTATCAGCCCCAGCATTTT. It codes for CASSFPYQPQHF.